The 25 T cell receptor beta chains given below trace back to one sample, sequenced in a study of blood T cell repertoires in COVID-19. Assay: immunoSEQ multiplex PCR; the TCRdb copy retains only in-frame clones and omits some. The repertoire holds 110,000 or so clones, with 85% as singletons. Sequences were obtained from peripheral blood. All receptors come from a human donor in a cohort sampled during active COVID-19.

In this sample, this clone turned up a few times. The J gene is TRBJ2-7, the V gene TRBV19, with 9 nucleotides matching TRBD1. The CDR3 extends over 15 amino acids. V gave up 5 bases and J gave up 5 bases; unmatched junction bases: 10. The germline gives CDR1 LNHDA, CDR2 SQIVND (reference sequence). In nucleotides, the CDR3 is TGTGCCAGTAGTGCTCCGGGACAGGGACCTGACGAGCAGTACTTC. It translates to CASSAPGQGPDEQYF.

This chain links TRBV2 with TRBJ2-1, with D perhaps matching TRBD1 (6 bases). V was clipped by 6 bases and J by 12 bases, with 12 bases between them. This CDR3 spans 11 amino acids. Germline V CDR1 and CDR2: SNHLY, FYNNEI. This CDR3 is CASSLDRPQFF. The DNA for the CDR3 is TGTGCCAGCAGCCTCGACAGGCCGCAGTTCTTC.

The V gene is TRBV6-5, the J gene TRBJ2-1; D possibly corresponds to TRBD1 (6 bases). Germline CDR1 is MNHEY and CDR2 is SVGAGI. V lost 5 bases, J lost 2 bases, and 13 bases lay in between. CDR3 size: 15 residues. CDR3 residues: CASSRFGQPYNEQFF. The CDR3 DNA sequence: TGTGCCAGCAGTCGTTTTGGACAGCCCTACAATGAGCAGTTCTTC.

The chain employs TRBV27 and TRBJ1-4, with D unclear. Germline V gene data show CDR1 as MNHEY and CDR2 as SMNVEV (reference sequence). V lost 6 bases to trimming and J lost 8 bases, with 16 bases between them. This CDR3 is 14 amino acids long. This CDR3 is CASRTPGLGEKLFF. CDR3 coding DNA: TGTGCCAGCAGGACCCCAGGTCTTGGGGAAAAACTGTTTTTT.

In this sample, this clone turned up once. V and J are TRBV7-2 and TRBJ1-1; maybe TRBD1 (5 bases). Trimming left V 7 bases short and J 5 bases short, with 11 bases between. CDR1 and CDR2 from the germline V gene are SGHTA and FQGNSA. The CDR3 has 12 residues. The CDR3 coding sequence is TGTGCCAGCAAGGTCGGGGGGACTGAAGCTTTCTTT. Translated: CASKVGGTEAFF.

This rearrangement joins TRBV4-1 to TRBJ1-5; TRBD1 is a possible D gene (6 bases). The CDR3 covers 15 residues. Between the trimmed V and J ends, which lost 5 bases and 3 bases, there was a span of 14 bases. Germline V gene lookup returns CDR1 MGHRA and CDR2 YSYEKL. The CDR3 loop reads CASSDGRDNNQPQHF. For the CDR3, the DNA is TGCGCCAGCAGCGACGGCCGGGACAACAATCAGCCCCAGCATTTT.

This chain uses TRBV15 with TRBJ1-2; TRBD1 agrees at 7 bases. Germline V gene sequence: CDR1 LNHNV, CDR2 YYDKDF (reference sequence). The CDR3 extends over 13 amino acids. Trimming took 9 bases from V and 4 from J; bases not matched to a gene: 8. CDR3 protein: CATQEGGGYGYTF. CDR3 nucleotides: TGTGCCACTCAGGAAGGGGGCGGCTATGGCTACACCTTC.

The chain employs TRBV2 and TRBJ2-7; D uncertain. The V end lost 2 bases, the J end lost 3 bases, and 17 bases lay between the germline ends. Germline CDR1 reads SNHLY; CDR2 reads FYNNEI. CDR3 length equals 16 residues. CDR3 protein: CASSELALGFRYEQYF. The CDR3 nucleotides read TGTGCCAGCAGTGAATTGGCCCTCGGGTTTCGCTACGAGCAGTACTTC.

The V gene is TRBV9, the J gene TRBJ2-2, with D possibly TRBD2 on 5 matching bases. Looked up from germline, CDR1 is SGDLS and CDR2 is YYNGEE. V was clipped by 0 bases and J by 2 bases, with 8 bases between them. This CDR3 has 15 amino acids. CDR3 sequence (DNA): TGTGCCAGCAGCGTAGGGGAGATTAACACCGGGGAGCTGTTTTTT. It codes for CASSVGEINTGELFF.

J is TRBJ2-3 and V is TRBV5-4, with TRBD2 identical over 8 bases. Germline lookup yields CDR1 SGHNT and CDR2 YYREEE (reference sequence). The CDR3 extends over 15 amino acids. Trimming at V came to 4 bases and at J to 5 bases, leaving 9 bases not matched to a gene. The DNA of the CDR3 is TGTGCCAGCAGCGGAAATAGCGGGGATAGAGATACGCAGTATTTT. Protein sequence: CASSGNSGDRDTQYF.

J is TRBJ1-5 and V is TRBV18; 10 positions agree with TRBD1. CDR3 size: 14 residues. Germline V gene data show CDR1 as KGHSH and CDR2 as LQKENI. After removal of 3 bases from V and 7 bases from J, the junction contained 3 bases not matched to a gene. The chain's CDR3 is CASSPRQGAQPQHF. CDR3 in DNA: TGTGCCAGCTCACCGCGACAGGGGGCGCAGCCCCAGCATTTT.

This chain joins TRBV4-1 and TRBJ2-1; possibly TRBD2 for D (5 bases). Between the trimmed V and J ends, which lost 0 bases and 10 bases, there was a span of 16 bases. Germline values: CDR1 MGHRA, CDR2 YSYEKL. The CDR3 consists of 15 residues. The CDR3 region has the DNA TGCGCCAGCAGCCAAGATCGCGGGTTTGGAGTAGAGCAGTTCTTC. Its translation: CASSQDRGFGVEQFF.

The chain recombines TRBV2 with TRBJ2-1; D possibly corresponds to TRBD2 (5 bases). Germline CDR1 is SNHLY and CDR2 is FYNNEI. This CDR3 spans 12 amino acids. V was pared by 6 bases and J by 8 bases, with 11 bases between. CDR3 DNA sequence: TGTGCCAGCAGACCCGCCGGGGATGAGCAGTTCTTC. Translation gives CASRPAGDEQFF. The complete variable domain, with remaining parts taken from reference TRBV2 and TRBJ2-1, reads EPEVTQTPSHQVTQMGQEVILRCVPISNHLYFYWYRQILGQKVEFLVSFYNNEISEKSEIFDDQFSVERPDGSNFTLKIRSTKLEDSAMYFCASRPAGDEQFFGPGTRLTVL.

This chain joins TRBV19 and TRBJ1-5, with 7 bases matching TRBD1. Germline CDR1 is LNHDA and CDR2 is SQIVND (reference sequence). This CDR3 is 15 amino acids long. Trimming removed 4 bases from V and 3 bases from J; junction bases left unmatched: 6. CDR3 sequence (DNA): TGTGCCAGTAGTAACGGGGGACAGTTCAATCAGCCCCAGCATTTT. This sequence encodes CASSNGGQFNQPQHF.

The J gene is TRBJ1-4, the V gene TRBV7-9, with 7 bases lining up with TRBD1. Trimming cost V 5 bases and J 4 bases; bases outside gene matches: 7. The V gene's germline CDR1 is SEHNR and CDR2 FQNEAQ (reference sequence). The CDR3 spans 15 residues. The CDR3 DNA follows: TGTGCCAGCAGCCCAAAAGACAGGGATAATGAAAAACTGTTTTTT. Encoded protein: CASSPKDRDNEKLFF.

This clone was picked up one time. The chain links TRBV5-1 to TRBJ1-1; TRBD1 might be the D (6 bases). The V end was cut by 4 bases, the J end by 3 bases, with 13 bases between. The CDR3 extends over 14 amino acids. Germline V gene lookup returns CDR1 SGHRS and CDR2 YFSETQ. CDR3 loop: CASSQQGEDTEAFF. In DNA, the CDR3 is TGCGCCAGCAGCCAACAGGGAGAGGACACTGAAGCTTTCTTT.

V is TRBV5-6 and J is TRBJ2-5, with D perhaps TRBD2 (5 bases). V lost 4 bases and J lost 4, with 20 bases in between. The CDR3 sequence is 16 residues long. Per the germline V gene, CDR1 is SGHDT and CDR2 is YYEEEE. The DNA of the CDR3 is TGTGCCAGCAGCCCCCAACTTGTCGGGGATGTAGAGACCCAGTACTTC. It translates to CASSPQLVGDVETQYF.

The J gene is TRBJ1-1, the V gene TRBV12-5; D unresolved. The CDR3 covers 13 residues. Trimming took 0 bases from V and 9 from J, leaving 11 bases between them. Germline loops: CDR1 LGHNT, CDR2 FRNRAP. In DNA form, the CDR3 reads TGTGCTAGTGGTTTGGTCCTTGGGGAGCAAGCTTTCTTT. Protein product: CASGLVLGEQAFF.

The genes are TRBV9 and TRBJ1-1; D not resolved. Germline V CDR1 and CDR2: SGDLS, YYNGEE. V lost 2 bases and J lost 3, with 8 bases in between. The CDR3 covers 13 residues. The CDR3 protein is CASSVLVDTEAFF. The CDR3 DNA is TGTGCCAGCAGCGTCTTAGTAGACACTGAAGCTTTCTTT.

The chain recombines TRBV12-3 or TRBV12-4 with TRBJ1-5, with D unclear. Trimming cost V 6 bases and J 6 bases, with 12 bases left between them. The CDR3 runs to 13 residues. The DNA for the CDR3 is TGTGCCAGCAGACCCGACGCGGCTCAGCCCCAGCATTTT. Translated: CASRPDAAQPQHF.

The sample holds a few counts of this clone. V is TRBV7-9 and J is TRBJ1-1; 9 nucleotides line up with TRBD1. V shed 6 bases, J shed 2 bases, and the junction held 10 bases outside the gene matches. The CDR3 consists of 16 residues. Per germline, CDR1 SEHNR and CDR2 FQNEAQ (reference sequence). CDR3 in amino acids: CASRTGGVGSNTEAFF. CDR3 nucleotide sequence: TGTGCCAGCAGGACAGGGGGGGTCGGAAGCAACACTGAAGCTTTCTTT.

This chain's CDR3 is CASSPTLAGGYNEQFF. Written as DNA, the CDR3 is TGTGCCAGCAGTCCAACCCTAGCGGGGGGATACAATGAGCAGTTCTTC. The chain joins TRBV2 to TRBJ2-1; 11 bases fit TRBD2. The CDR3 runs to 16 residues. Germline assignment: CDR1 SNHLY and CDR2 FYNNEI. J gave up 4 bases and V 5 bases, and 7 bases lay outside the gene matches.

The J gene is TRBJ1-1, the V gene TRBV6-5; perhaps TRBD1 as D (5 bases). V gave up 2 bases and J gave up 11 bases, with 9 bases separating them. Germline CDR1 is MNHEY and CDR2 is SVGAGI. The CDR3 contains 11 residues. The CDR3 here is CASSYRGYAFF. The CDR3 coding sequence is TGTGCCAGCAGTTACAGGGGTTACGCTTTCTTT.

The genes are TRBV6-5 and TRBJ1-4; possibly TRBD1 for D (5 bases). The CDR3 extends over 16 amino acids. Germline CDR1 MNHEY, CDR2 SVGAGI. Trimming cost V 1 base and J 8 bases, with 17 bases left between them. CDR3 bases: TGTGCCAGCAGTTACTTCCGACTAGGGGAGAGGGAAAAACTGTTTTTT. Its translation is CASSYFRLGEREKLFF.

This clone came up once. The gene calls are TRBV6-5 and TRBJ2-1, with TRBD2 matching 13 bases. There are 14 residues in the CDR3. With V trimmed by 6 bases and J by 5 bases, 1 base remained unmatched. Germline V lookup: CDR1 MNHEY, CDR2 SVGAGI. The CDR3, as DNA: TGTGCCAGCAGGGGGACTAGCGGGGACAATGAGCAGTTCTTC. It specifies CASRGTSGDNEQFF.